This T cell receptor (beta chain) was documented in a study of cytomegalovirus exposure and HLA in healthy donors (dated by TCRdb to the late 2010s). Study-wide context: The 650 to 750 repertoires of the first cohort and the 120 validation repertoires were produced on the same platform, according to a later analysis. The study aimed to test whether cataloging public T cell receptors could reveal signatures of past pathogen exposure. In addition to the first cohort of approximately 650 subjects, a separate validation cohort of under 150 different subjects was used. To predict cytomegalovirus infection status, the study brought together high-throughput TCR immunosequencing, statistical association of individual TCRs with disease status, and machine learning.

The method behind the library was the immunoSEQ multiplex PCR assay. In the authors' own workflow: A statistical classification framework was built for diagnosing cytomegalovirus status from the catalog of TCR beta chain sequences. Not all clones reach the TCRdb copy of this immuneACCESS table, which keeps in-frame sequences only. Checked studies attribute under half of the gap to unresolved V genes and leave the rest unexplained. V, J and clone size derive from that table, while D and trimming were established from the DNA sequence. In all, the sample holds about 360,000 clones, and 86% of those were seen once. The ten most abundant clones make up roughly 0.83% of the sample. The donors were included in the validation cohort of 120 subjects, a group kept apart from the roughly 670-subject first cohort. As to this clone: The clone's antigen remains unknown. One base away there is no much larger clone; base qualities are not given.

V drops 3 bases and J drops 6 bases, leaving 12 bases in between. For CDR1 and CDR2, the germline V gene lists SGHVS and FQNEAQ. The CDR3 goes from the cysteine to the phenylalanine over 13 residues. The entry retains the CDR3 DNA only, 39 bases that are in frame from base 1. The full study reports these points: The authors suggested that the approach could potentially be generalized to other disease states and immunological phenotypes. A later analysis found that TCRs clustered in the first cohort also tended to co-occur in the roughly 110 validation repertoires, with 94% of cluster scores above 0. The study gave a list of around 170 TCR beta chains associated with cytomegalovirus. Most TCR sequences were observed very rarely across donors, whereas some public TCRs were present in many individuals. The validation cohort had no HLA typing available for a later analysis, so co-occurrence within that cohort was assessed over all 120 or so repertoires. In vitro tests confirmed that a few of the cytomegalovirus-associated TCR beta chains recognize cytomegalovirus antigens. The classifier was reported to diagnose cytomegalovirus status with high specificity and sensitivity in both the original cohort and the validation cohort.

The TCR comes from a woman aged 18-35 years in good health and CMV-seronegative. Sample: PBMCs. In this chain, TRBV7-8 is recombined with TRBJ2-7; TRBD2 is a possible D gene, resting on 6 matching bases. Here the CDR3 is given as CASSFGTPSEQYF. The base sequence is TGTGCCAGCAGCTTCGGGACTCCCTCCGAGCAGTACTTC.